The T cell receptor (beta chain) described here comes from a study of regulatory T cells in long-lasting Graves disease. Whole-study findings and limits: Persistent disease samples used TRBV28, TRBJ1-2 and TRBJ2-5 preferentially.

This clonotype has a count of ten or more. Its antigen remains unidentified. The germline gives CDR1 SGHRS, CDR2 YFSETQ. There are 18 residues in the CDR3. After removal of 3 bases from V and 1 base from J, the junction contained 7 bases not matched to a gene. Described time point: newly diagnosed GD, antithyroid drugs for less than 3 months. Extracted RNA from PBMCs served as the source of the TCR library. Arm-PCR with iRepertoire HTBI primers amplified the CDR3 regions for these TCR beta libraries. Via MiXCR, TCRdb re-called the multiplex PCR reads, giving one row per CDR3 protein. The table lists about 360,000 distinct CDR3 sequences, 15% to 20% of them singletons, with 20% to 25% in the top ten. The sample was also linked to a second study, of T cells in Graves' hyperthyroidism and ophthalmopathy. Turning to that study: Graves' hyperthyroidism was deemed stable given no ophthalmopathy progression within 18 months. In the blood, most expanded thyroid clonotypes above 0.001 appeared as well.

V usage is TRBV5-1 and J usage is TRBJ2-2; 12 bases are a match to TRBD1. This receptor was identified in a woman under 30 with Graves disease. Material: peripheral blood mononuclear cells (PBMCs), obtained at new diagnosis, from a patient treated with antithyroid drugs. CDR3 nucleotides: TGCGCCAGCAGCTGGCCGGGACAGGGGGCCCAGAACACCGGGGAGCTGTTTTTT. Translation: CASSWPGQGAQNTGELFF.